This entry concerns a single TCR beta chain. The record originates from a study of CD8+ T cells in alopecia areata. The sample's treatment: oral pan-JAK inhibitor, 5-10 mg twice daily. Specimens obtained from alopecia areata patients comprised lesional scalp punch biopsies and peripheral blood. Sequencing used cDNA as its template, made by extracting RNA and reverse transcribing it. The method was immunoSEQ multiplex PCR; TCRdb's version includes in-frame clones alone and lacks a portion of them. Found here are 190,000 or so clones, around 50% of them singletons; the top ten hold approximately 12%. Trimming took 0 bases from V and 2 from J; bases not matched to a gene: 6. Germline values: CDR1 LNHNV, CDR2 YYDKDF (reference sequence). CDR3 size: 16 residues.

This rearrangement joins TRBV15 to TRBJ1-2; TRBD1 matches 7 bases. The source is a human donor with alopecia areata. Sequenced material: CD8+ T cells sorted from blood, taken at week 24, from a patient treated with tofacitinib. CDR3 in amino acids: CATSRDRGTANYGYTF. The DNA for the CDR3 is TGTGCCACCAGCAGAGATCGTGGGACAGCAAACTATGGCTACACCTTC.